The 2 T cell receptor beta chains given below trace back to one sample, sequenced in a study of siplizumab effects on memory and regulatory T cells. Libraries were prepared by immunoSEQ multiplex PCR; TCRdb keeps only in-frame clonotypes and omits some of them. The sample has about 82,000 clones; roughly 90% are singletons. What was sequenced was Tregs sorted from blood. Receptors were obtained from a human donor in good health.

This chain links TRBV10-1 with TRBJ2-7; D not resolved. Trimming removed 3 bases at V and 0 bases at J, with 12 bases between. Germline V gene data show CDR1 as WNHNN and CDR2 as SYGVQD (reference sequence). This CDR3 is 15 amino acids long. The CDR3, as DNA: TGCGCCAGCAGTGAACACAAAAACAACTCCTACGAGCAGTACTTC. As protein: CASSEHKNNSYEQYF.

This CDR3 reads CASGYGGPGANVLTF. The DNA of the CDR3 is TGTGCCAGTGGCTATGGGGGGCCCGGGGCCAACGTCCTGACTTTC. The chain uses TRBV19 and TRBJ2-6; TRBD1 or TRBD2 may be the D gene (6 bases each). The CDR3 has 15 residues. V was cut by 8 bases and J by 4 bases, with 15 bases left in between. Germline CDR1 reads LNHDA; CDR2 reads SQIVND (reference sequence).